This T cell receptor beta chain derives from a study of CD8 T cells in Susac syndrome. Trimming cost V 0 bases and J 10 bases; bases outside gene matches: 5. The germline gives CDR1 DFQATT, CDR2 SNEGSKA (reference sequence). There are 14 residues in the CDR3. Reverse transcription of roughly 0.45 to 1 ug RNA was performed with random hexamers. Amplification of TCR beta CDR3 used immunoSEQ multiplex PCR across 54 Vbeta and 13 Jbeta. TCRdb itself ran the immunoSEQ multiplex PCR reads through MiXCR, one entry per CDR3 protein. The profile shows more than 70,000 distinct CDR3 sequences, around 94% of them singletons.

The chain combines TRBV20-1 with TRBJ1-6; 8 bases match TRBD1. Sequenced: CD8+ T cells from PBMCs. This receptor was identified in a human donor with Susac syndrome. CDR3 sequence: CSARETGDGSPLHF. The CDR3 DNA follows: TGCAGTGCTAGAGAGACAGGGGATGGCTCACCCCTCCACTTT.